These T cell receptor beta chains were read from a single sample in a study of OX40 agonist ivuxolimab in advanced cancers. Sequencing was performed with immunoSEQ multiplex PCR; in TCRdb, only in-frame clones are kept and a portion is missing. The sample holds around 70,000 clones, about 82% seen once. Here the sequenced sample was CD4+ or CD8+ T cells sorted from blood, taken in a trial of the OX40 agonist ivuxolimab. The origin of the receptors is an adult with an advanced solid tumor such as melanoma, head and neck, liver or kidney cancer. The CDR3 runs from the conserved cysteine through the conserved F or W. D genes are given only for firm matches. Not all rows give a size; the values are once, few, many and, for expanded clones, a class.

j_gene	v_gene	d_gene	abundance	CDR3aa	CDR3nt
TRBJ1-3	TRBV13	-	-	CASSSYGPSLSGNTIYF	TGTGCCAGCAGCTCGTACGGACCATCACTCTCTGGAAACACCATATATTTT
TRBJ1-1	TRBV11-2	TRBD1	-	CASSLGQGREAFF	TGTGCCAGCAGCTTAGGACAGGGAAGAGAAGCTTTCTTT
TRBJ2-3	TRBV5-1	-	-	CASSSTLDTQYF	TGCGCCAGCAGTTCAACACTAGATACGCAGTATTTT
TRBJ2-7	TRBV5-1	TRBD2	-	CASSLSGLAEANGEQYF	TGCGCCAGCAGCTTGTCTGGACTAGCGGAGGCGAATGGCGAGCAGTACTTC
TRBJ1-1	TRBV7-9	TRBD1	-	CASSPGTGYTEAFF	TGTGCCAGCAGCCCCGGGACAGGCTACACTGAAGCTTTCTTT
TRBJ2-1	TRBV5-6	-	-	CASSLGAQEQFF	TGTGCCAGCAGCTTAGGAGCCCAAGAGCAGTTCTTC
TRBJ2-2	TRBV5-1	TRBD2	-	CASSLTSGSTGELFF	TGCGCCAGCAGCTTGACTAGCGGGTCCACCGGGGAGCTGTTTTTT
TRBJ2-1	TRBV7-8	TRBD2	-	CASSYTGLAGLIEQFF	TGTGCCAGCAGCTATACGGGACTAGCGGGGTTGATTGAGCAGTTCTTC
TRBJ2-3	TRBV6-1	-	-	CASRPLWTATDTQYF	TGTGCCAGCAGACCCCTGTGGACAGCCACAGATACGCAGTATTTT
TRBJ1-3	TRBV5-1	TRBD1	-	CASSLPRTGDGNTIYF	TGCGCCAGCAGCTTGCCCCGGACAGGAGATGGAAACACCATATATTTT
TRBJ2-2	TRBV9	-	once	CASSVSITGTADTGELFF	TGTGCCAGCAGCGTATCAATAACCGGGACGGCGGACACCGGGGAGCTGTTTTTT
TRBJ2-6	TRBV28	-	-	CASSGSPHAPGSGANVLTF	TGTGCCAGCAGTGGGTCCCCCCACGCTCCGGGCTCTGGGGCCAACGTCCTGACTTTC
TRBJ2-5	TRBV7-6	TRBD2	-	CASLSGSGGVETQYF	TGTGCCAGCTTGTCCGGGAGTGGGGGGGTTGAGACCCAGTACTTC
TRBJ2-7	TRBV4-3	TRBD1	-	CASSQEKGTGGAYEQYF	TGCGCCAGCAGCCAAGAAAAGGGGACAGGGGGTGCCTACGAGCAGTACTTC
TRBJ2-1	TRBV6-6	TRBD2	-	CASRLAGGNEQFF	TGTGCCAGCAGGCTAGCGGGAGGAAATGAGCAGTTCTTC
TRBJ2-3	TRBV2	-	-	CASNEGLDTQYF	TGTGCCAGCAACGAGGGGCTTGATACGCAGTATTTT
TRBJ2-1	TRBV28	-	-	CASSLLSNYNEQFF	TGTGCCAGCAGTTTGTTGAGTAACTACAATGAGCAGTTCTTC
TRBJ1-4	TRBV15	-	-	CATSRPFPDGGGEKLFF	TGTGCCACCAGCAGACCCTTCCCGGACGGTGGTGGGGAAAAACTGTTTTTT
TRBJ1-2	TRBV4-3	TRBD1	-	CASSQDHEQGYGYTF	TGCGCCAGCAGCCAAGATCATGAACAGGGGTATGGCTACACCTTC
TRBJ2-1	TRBV7-2	-	-	CASSSQRADEQFF	TGTGCCAGCAGCTCCCAGCGCGCGGATGAGCAGTTCTTC
TRBJ2-1	TRBV5-1	-	once	CASSPASSYNEQFF	TGCGCCAGCAGCCCGGCCAGCTCCTACAATGAGCAGTTCTTC
TRBJ1-5	TRBV28	TRBD1	-	CASTLNQGGWSNQPQHF	TGTGCCAGCACCCTCAATCAGGGGGGTTGGAGCAATCAGCCCCAGCATTTT
TRBJ2-4	TRBV4-1	-	-	CASSHFAVMAKNIQYF	TGCGCCAGCAGCCATTTCGCGGTGATGGCCAAAAACATTCAGTACTTC
TRBJ2-7	TRBV7-9	TRBD1	once	CASSLYPAGTGSYEQYF	TGTGCCAGCAGCTTATACCCGGCCGGGACAGGGTCCTACGAGCAGTACTTC
TRBJ2-2	TRBV27	TRBD2	-	CASRTGTSGPEKYTGELFF	TGTGCCAGCAGAACCGGGACTAGCGGTCCCGAAAAGTACACCGGGGAGCTGTTTTTT
TRBJ1-5	TRBV27	-	-	CASSFGQGNQPQHF	TGTGCCAGCAGTTTCGGGCAGGGCAATCAGCCCCAGCATTTT
TRBJ2-2	TRBV19	-	-	CASTRGDRNTGELFF	TGTGCCAGTACCAGAGGAGACAGGAACACCGGGGAGCTGTTTTTT
TRBJ1-1	TRBV7-9	-	-	CASSSQDLGRTEAFF	TGTGCCAGCAGCTCACAGGACCTCGGTCGGACTGAAGCTTTCTTT
TRBJ1-4	TRBV19	TRBD1	-	CASSRQGREKLFF	TGTGCCAGTAGTAGACAGGGGCGCGAAAAACTGTTTTTT
TRBJ1-3	TRBV4-2	-	-	CASSQDPDLSGNTIYF	TGTGCCAGCAGCCAAGACCCAGACCTCTCTGGAAACACCATATATTTT
TRBJ2-3	TRBV5-4	-	-	CASSLMGVGTDTQYF	TGTGCCAGCAGCTTGATGGGAGTCGGCACAGATACGCAGTATTTT
TRBJ2-7	TRBV19	TRBD2	-	CASSIDQGGSYEQYF	TGTGCCAGTAGTATAGATCAGGGCGGGAGCTACGAGCAGTACTTC